This passage covers 8 T cell receptor beta chains from one sample sequenced in a study of human T cells and chemical hapten exposure. Time point of the sample: patch test 2, 6 weeks after DPC sensitization. Treatment here: therapeutic diphenylcyclopropenone sensitization with weekly scalp DPC. TCRdb recomputed calls from the RACE reads with MiXCR, one row per CDR3 protein. The sample contains fewer than 100,000 distinct CDR3 sequences, 9.5% to 13% of which appear only once. The specimen comprised whole blood, sampled in connection with sensitization to the hapten diphenylcyclopropenone (DPC). These receptors were collected from a man younger than 30 with alopecia areata. Some clones in this sample may be carry-over from other donors' samples.

This clonotype was seen at least ten times. This sequence joins TRBV11-3 and TRBJ2-3, with D maybe TRBD2 (6 bases). Trimming shortened V by 4 bases and J by 5 bases, and 10 bases separated the two germline ends. The CDR3 spans 13 residues. Germline V gene data show CDR1 as SGHNT and CDR2 as YENEEA. In DNA form, the CDR3 reads TGTGCCAGCAGCTCCGGACTAAGAGATACGCAGTATTTT. This encodes CASSSGLRDTQYF. The entire variable domain, with the rest obtained from reference TRBV11-3 and TRBJ2-3, is as follows: EAGVVQSPRYKIIEKKQPVAFWCNPISGHNTLYWYLQNLGQGPELLIRYENEEAVDDSQLPKDRFSAERLKGVDSTLKIQPAELGDSAVYLCASSSGLRDTQYFGPGTRLTVL.

This clonotype was found many times. V is TRBV6-1 and J is TRBJ2-3; tentatively, D is TRBD2 (6 bases). The length of the CDR3 is 14 residues. V was cut by 5 bases and J by 5 bases, with 14 bases left in between. Germline V CDR1 and CDR2: MNHNS, SASEGT. The CDR3 loop is CASSNSGGKDTQYF. CDR3 nucleotide sequence: TGTGCCAGCAGTAACAGTGGGGGGAAAGATACGCAGTATTTT.

Only a few counts were recorded for this clonotype. The rearrangement links TRBV12-3 or TRBV12-4 to TRBJ1-4, with D unclear. Deletions cut 6 bases from V and 7 bases from J, with 9 bases between. This CDR3 region has 12 residues. The CDR3 sequence is CASRLRVEKLFF. Here the CDR3 DNA reads TGTGCCAGCAGGCTAAGGGTTGAAAAACTGTTTTTT.

This clonotype appeared many times. The rearrangement joins TRBV20-1 to TRBJ2-7; the D is unclear. The CDR3 is 11 residues long. CDR1 DFQATT and CDR2 SNEGSKA come from the germline V gene (reference sequence). Trimming left V 3 bases short and J 6 bases short, with 9 bases between. This CDR3 is CSASFSTEQYF. The CDR3, as DNA: TGCAGTGCTAGTTTCTCCACCGAGCAGTACTTC.

Ten or more counts support this clonotype. V and J are TRBV11-2 and TRBJ2-1; no clear D gene. The CDR3 is 13 amino acids. Trimming shortened V by 4 bases and J by 7 bases, and 11 bases separated the two germline ends. CDR1 and CDR2 from the germline V gene are SGHAT and FQNNGV. DNA for the CDR3: TGTGCCAGCAGCTCCCTCAGGCGTAATGAGCAGTTCTTC. It encodes CASSSLRRNEQFF.

Regarding this clonotype: A junction end diverges from the germline sequence, so it may reflect a read error. This chain joins TRBV7-9 and TRBJ2-7; D gene uncertain. The CDR3 extends over 13 amino acids. The germline V gene has CDR1 SEHNR and CDR2 FQNEAQ (reference sequence). CDR3 region: CATSPGYSYEKYF. DNA of the CDR3: TGTGCCACCTCACCTGGGTATTCCTACGAGAAGTACTTC.

This clonotype appeared a few times. The CDR3 loop is CSARGTHLRETQYF. For the CDR3, the DNA is TGCAGTGCTAGAGGCACGCACTTACGGGAGACCCAGTACTTC. The chain has TRBV20-1 and TRBJ2-5; D is unclear. This CDR3 region has 14 residues. The V gene's germline CDR1 is DFQATT and CDR2 SNEGSKA (reference sequence). V shed 1 base and J shed 5 bases, with 14 bases lying between them.

This clonotype was seen many times. The chain employs TRBV11-2 and TRBJ1-1; D gene unclear. The CDR3 runs 14 residues. Between the trimmed V and J ends, which lost 6 bases and 6 bases, there was a span of 17 bases. Germline-derived CDR1 and CDR2 are SGHAT and FQNNGV. This chain's CDR3 is CASRGALRAAEAFF. CDR3 nucleotides: TGTGCCAGCAGGGGTGCGCTCAGAGCGGCTGAAGCTTTCTTT.